What follows is one T cell receptor beta chain and its context. This receptor's antigen is unknown. Base-call qualities are not available, and no considerably larger clone is one nucleotide away. Libraries were constructed by the immunoSEQ multiplex PCR assay. For the multiplex PCR, a mixture combining 60 forward primers for TCR Vbeta segments and 13 reverse primers for TCR Jbeta segments was used. The CDR3 region of rearranged TCR beta genes was amplified from genomic DNA by a multiplex PCR assay. The amplified TCR beta libraries were sequenced on the Illumina HiSeq System as 87-base-pair reads. Regarding the original processing steps: A later analysis tallied roughly 80 million unique TCR beta chains across the 650 to 750 repertoires, and about 12 million of those chains were shared by two or more donors. Raw reads were error-corrected and collapsed into unique sequences by a nearest-neighbor algorithm in which closely related sequences were merged to remove PCR and sequencing errors. CDR3 sequences were aligned to IMGT reference sequences to assign V, D and J gene segments. For a sequence to be retained, a match of at least six nucleotides to both a V gene segment and a J gene segment was required. Rearrangements were classified as productive when the CDR3 lacked stop codons and remained in frame with V and J, and all other rearrangements were classified as non-productive. Following IMGT convention, CDR3 was defined as the stretch from the second conserved V-encoded cysteine to the conserved J-encoded phenylalanine. Sequences without an unambiguous match to a single V gene segment were excluded from the earlier analysis of several hundred of the donors. An earlier analysis of 550 to 650 of the donors classified V segments as functional when productive rearrangements were above 56.7% and as segregating when the standard deviation between donors was above 5%. A statistical classification framework was developed to diagnose cytomegalovirus status using the catalog of TCR beta chain sequences. A later analysis assigned V and J genes by comparing TCR nucleotide sequences with IMGT/GENE-DB human TR gene sequences. In a later analysis, CDR3 sequences and most-parsimonious VDJ recombination scenarios were assigned using the TCRdist pipeline. In a later analysis, each TCR beta chain was defined by its CDR3 amino acid sequence together with its V-gene family, and reads without a unique V-gene family were excluded. To address suspected cross-contamination and a sequencing artifact, a later analysis removed under 600 highly shared, low-generation-probability nucleotide sequences. For each public chain, a later analysis derived a clonal expansion index from normalized ranks of inferred template counts within each repertoire. A later analysis computed generation probabilities with a VDJ recombination model fitted to out-of-frame rearrangements, and checked the results against IGoR. A later analysis scored TCR-TCR, TCR-HLA and TCR-CMV co-occurrence with hypergeometric tests, applying a repertoire-size bias correction to TCR pairs. A later analysis estimated false discovery rates by permuting HLA or CMV assignments 20 times. A later analysis grouped co-occurring TCRs with DBSCAN, adding TCRdist sequence similarity when clustering within HLA-allele-positive subsets. Co-occurrence clustering excluded repertoires with fewer than 30,000 or more than 120,000 public chains, plus five with anomalous nucleotide sharing. As stored in TCRdb, this immuneACCESS dataset retains in-frame rearrangements with V and J assigned. A fraction of the clones does not appear; measured against another copy, unresolved V genes explain less than half of the discrepancy, and the remainder lacks a known reason. That table supplies the V and J calls and clone size; D and trimming were determined from the DNA. Counted in this sample were fewer than 200,000 clones; 65% to 80% of them appeared once. Together, the top ten hold 2.5% to 3.5% of the sample.

The cohort consisted of 600 or so healthy bone marrow donors. At the time of sampling, all cohort members were nominally healthy, though unrecorded immune exposures were likely present. The donor was CMV seropositive and was included in the group of 250 to 350 seropositive cohort members. Each donor provided a peripheral blood sample, and peripheral blood mononuclear cells were used for TCR beta sequencing. Genomic DNA was extracted from the blood cell samples with the Qiagen DNeasy Blood Extraction Kit. The data stem from a study of cytomegalovirus exposure and HLA in healthy donors (dated by TCRdb to about 2017). With regard to the full study: According to an earlier analysis of 587 of the donors, 150 million to 200 million T cells yielded 90 million to 140 million unique TCR beta sequences and about 300 Gb of sequence data. An early release covering roughly 600 HLA-typed donors comprised 300 to 350 gigabases of sequencing data and about 90 million unique TCR sequences. The genetic ancestry cluster associated with self-reported Caucasian donors included roughly four fifths of the roughly 400 genotyped donors. The study aimed to test whether cataloging public T cell receptors could reveal signatures of past pathogen exposure. The study profiled the T cell repertoires of 500 to 800 subjects by immunosequencing and related them to cytomegalovirus serostatus. A separate validation cohort of about 110 different subjects was used in addition to the 666-subject first cohort. High-throughput TCR immunosequencing, statistical association of individual TCRs with disease status, and machine learning were combined to predict cytomegalovirus infection status. A later analysis re-analyzed previously published TCR beta repertoires from about 730 donors and added high-resolution HLA genotyping to study TCR occurrence patterns. In the later analysis, no new phenotypic data were used to find candidate immune exposures; instead, reliance was placed on TCR beta sequences and their occurrence across donors. An earlier analysis of a few hundred of the donors applied high-throughput TCR beta sequencing to assess whether each TCR beta V gene segment acted as functional or pseudogenic. Donor age, sex, ethnicity and CMV serostatus were collected together with the repertoire data. Genome-wide SNP genotypes for about 65% of the roughly 670 donors were used in a later genetic analysis, which treated that subset as a discovery cohort. Every repertoire in the discovery cohort had been generated on one and the same sequencing platform. HLA typing covered class I and class II loci at four-digit resolution. Typing coverage differed by locus: A, B, C, DRB1 and DQB1 were typed in roughly 620-630 donors, DQA1 in about 510, DPA1 in some 600, and DPB1 in approximately 450. Roughly five DR-DQ haplotypes were handled as single units for association and clustering because linkage in the cohort was strong. Among some 400 genotyped donors of the cohort, an average of approximately 200,000 unique TCR beta nucleotide sequences was sequenced per donor, of which about 18% were non-productive.

Study-wide findings and limitations: HLA typing was unavailable for some donors at each locus, so association tests used only the typed subset. Across donors, most TCR sequences were observed very rarely, whereas some public TCRs were present in many individuals. In the study, 164 TCR beta chains were listed as associated with cytomegalovirus. The cohort was sequenced for TCR beta chains only, and without alpha or paired-chain data the features that could be detected were limited. Linkage disequilibrium might explain the correlated functional status among segregating V segments, but an unknown experimental factor could not be ruled out. An earlier analysis of some 560 of the donors showed that most TCR beta V segments appeared in productive rearrangements either about 90% or about 30% of the time, which broadly matched IMGT annotations. A later analysis reported that several top co-occurrence clusters appeared linked to parvovirus B19, influenza, CMV and Epstein-Barr virus. A cluster of highly shared sequence variants was judged likely to be a technical artifact of the sequencing pipeline. In both the original and validation cohorts, the classifier was reported to diagnose cytomegalovirus status with high specificity and sensitivity. Most CMV-associated TCR beta chains appeared to be HLA-restricted in a later analysis, and the HLA associations seemed to be driven largely by CMV exposure. A further reported finding was that TCR beta sequences accurately predicted the HLA-A and HLA-B alleles for most subjects in the first cohort. In a later genetic analysis, fewer N-insertions in productive TCRs were reported among donors in an Asian-associated ancestry cluster than the roughly 700-donor mean. It was suggested by the authors that the approach could potentially be generalized to other disease states and immunological phenotypes. When HLA alleles, especially DR and DQ, strongly co-occurred, TCR associations were difficult to assign to individual alleles. Because counts were too low, more than 15 rarely observed V segments, including chromosome 9 orphons, were left out of the earlier analysis of 500 to 650 of the donors. Compared with equally common non-associated chains, HLA-associated TCR beta chains in a later analysis were more clonally expanded and had lower generation probabilities. For the cohort, immune exposure information was limited to CMV serostatus. V-gene and J-gene trimming of TCR beta chains was associated with a missense DCLRE1C variant in a later genetic analysis, and the association was replicated in an independent cohort. In a later analysis, 16,951 TCR beta sequences were associated with specific HLA alleles at a false discovery rate of 0.05. Presence/absence analyses assumed roughly uniform sequencing depth across donors, an assumption that may not hold. Because the 87-base-pair reads could not distinguish some IMGT-functional V segments, including TRBV6-2 and TRBV6-3, those segments were excluded. A later analysis found that TCR association rates varied across HLA loci, with DRB1 alleles showing the most associated TCRs and HLA-C alleles the fewest. A few of the identified cytomegalovirus-associated TCR beta chains were confirmed in vitro to be specific for cytomegalovirus antigens.

Including cysteine and phenylalanine, the CDR3 has 17 amino acids. The sequence is cut down to CDR3 DNA, 51 bases in frame from base 1. V lost 3 bases and J lost 5 bases; the stretch between them is 20 bases long. In the germline V gene (reference sequence), CDR1 corresponds to SEHNR and CDR2 to FQNEAQ. Source material: PBMCs. The origin of this receptor is a woman aged 45 to 65 in good health and CMV-seropositive. The chain uses TRBV7-9 and TRBJ2-1, with a tentative D gene TRBD2 over 7 matching bases. The nucleotide sequence is TGTGCCAGCAGCTTCACCCTTGCCGGGGGGCCTCACAATGAGCAGTTCTTC. Its product reads: CASSFTLAGGPHNEQFF.